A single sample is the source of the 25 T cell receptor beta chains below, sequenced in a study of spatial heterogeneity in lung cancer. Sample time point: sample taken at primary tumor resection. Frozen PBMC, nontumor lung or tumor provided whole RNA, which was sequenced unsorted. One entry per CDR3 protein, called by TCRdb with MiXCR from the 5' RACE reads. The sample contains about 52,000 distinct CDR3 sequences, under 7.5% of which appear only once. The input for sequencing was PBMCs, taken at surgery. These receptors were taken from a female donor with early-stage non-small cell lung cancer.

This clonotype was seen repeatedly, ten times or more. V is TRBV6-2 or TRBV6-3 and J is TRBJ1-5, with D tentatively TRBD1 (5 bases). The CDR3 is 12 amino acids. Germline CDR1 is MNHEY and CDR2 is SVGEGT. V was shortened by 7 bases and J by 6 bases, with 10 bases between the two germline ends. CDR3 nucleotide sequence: TGTGCCAGCACCACTGGGGGTCAGCCCCAGCATTTT. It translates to CASTTGGQPQHF.

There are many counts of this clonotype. For the CDR3, the DNA is TGCGCCAGCAGCCAAGATTACCGCCAGTCCTACGAGCAGTACTTC. Encoded protein: CASSQDYRQSYEQYF. V and J are TRBV4-3 and TRBJ2-7; D remains unclear. The germline gives CDR1 LGHNA, CDR2 YSLEER. The CDR3 runs to 15 residues. Trimming removed 0 bases from V and 1 base from J, with 10 bases in between.

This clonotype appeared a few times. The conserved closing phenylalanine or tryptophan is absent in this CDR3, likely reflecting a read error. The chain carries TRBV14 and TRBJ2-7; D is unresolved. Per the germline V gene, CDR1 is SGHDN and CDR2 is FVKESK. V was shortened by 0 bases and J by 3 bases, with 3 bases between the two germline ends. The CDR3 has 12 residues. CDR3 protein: CASSQDYYEQYY. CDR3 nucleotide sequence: TGTGCCAGCAGCCAAGATTACTACGAGCAGTACTAC.

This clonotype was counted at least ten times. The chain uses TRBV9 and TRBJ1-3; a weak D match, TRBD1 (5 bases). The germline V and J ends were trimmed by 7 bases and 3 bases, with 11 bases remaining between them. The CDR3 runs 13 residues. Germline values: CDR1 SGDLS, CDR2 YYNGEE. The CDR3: CASGWGIGNTIYF. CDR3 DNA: TGTGCCAGCGGCTGGGGGATTGGAAACACCATATATTTT.

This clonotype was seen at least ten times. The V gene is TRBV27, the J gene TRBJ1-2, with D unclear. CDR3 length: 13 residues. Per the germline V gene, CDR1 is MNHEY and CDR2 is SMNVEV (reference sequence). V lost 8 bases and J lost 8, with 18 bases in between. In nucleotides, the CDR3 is TGTGCCAGCCGCGAACAGCCATTTGCCGGCTACACCTTC. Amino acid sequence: CASREQPFAGYTF.

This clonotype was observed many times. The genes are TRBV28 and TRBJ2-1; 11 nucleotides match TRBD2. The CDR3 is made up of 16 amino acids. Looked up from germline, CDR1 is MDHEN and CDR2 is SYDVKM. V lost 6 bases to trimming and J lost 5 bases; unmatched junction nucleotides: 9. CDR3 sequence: CASSRTSSGGNNEQFF. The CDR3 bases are TGTGCCAGCAGCAGAACATCTAGCGGGGGGAACAATGAGCAGTTCTTC.

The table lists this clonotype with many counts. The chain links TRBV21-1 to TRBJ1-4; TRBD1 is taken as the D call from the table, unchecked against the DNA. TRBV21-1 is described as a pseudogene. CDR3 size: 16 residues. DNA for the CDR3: TGTGCCAGCAGCATTCGGGACAGGGCAACTAATGAAAAACTGTTTTTT. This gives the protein CASSIRDRATNEKLFF.

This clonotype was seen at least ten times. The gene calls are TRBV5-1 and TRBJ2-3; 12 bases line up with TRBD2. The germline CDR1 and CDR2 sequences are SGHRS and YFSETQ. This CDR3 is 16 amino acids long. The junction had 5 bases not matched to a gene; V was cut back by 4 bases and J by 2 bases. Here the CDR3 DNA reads TGCGCCAGCAGCCCCAGGACTAGCGGGGTCACAGATACGCAGTATTTT. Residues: CASSPRTSGVTDTQYF.

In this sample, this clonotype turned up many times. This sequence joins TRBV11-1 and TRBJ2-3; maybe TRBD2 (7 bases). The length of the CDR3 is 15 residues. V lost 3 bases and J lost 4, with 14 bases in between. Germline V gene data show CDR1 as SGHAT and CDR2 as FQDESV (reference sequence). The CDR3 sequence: CASSFGGAMPDTQYF. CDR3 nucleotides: TGTGCCAGCAGCTTTGGGGGGGCCATGCCAGATACGCAGTATTTT.

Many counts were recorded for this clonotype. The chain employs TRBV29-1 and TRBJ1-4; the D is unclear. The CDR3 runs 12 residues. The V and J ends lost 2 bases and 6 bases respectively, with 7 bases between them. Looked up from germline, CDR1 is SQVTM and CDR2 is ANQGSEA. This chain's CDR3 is CSVEQEDEKLFF. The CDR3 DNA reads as TGCAGCGTTGAACAGGAGGATGAAAAACTGTTTTTT.

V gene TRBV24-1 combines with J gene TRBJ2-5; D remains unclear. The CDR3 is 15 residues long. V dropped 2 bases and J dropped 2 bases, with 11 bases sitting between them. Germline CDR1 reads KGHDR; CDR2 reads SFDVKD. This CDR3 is CATSDSWQRQETQYF. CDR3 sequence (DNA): TGTGCCACCAGTGATTCTTGGCAGAGGCAAGAGACCCAGTACTTC.

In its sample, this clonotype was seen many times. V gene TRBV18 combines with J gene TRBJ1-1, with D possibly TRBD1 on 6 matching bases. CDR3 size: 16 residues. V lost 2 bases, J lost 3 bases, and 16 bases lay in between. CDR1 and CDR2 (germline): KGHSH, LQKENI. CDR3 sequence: CASSPERGSGDTEAFF. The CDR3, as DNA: TGTGCCAGCTCACCAGAGAGGGGCTCAGGGGACACTGAAGCTTTCTTT. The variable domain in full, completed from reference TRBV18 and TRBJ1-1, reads NAGVMQNPRHLVRRRGQEARLRCSPMKGHSHVYWYRQLPEEGLKFMVYLQKENIIDESGMPKERFSAEFPKEGPSILRIQQVVRGDSAAYFCASSPERGSGDTEAFFGQGTRLTVV.

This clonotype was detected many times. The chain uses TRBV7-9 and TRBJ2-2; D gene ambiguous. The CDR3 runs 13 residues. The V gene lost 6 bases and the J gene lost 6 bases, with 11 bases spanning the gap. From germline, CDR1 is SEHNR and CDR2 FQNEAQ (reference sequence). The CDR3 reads CASSTLWAGELFF. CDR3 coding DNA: TGTGCCAGCAGTACCCTTTGGGCCGGGGAGCTGTTTTTT.

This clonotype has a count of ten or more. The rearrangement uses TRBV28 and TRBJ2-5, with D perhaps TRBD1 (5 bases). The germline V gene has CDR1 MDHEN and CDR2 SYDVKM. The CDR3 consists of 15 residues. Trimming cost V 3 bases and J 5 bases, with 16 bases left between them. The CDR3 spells CASSFGAARSETQYF. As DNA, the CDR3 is TGTGCCAGCAGTTTTGGGGCAGCTAGGTCGGAGACCCAGTACTTC.

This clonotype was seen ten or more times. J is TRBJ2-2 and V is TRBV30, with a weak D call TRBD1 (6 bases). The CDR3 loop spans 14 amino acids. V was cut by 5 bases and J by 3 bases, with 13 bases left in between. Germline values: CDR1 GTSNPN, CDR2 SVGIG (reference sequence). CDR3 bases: TGTGCCTGGGCCAGGGGAAGGGACACCGGGGAGCTGTTTTTT. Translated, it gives CAWARGRDTGELFF.

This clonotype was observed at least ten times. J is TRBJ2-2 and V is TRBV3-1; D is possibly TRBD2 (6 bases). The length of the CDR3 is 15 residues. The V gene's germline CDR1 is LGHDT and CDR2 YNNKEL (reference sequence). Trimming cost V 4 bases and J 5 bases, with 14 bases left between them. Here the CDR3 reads CASSLNIRGTGELFF. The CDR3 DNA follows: TGTGCCAGCAGCCTAAACATCCGGGGGACCGGGGAGCTGTTTTTT.

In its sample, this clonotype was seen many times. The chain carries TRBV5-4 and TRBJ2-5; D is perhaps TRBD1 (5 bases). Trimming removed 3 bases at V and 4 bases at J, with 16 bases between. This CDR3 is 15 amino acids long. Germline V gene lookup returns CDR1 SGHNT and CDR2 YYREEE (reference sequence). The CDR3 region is CASSSKGLGLETQYF. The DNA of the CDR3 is TGTGCCAGCAGCTCAAAGGGGTTAGGGTTAGAGACCCAGTACTTC.

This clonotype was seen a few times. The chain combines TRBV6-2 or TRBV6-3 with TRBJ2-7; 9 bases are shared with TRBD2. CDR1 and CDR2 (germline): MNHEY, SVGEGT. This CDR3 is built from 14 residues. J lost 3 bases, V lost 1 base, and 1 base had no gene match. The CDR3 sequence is CASSYLAGVYEQYF. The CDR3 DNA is TGTGCCAGCAGTTACTTAGCGGGGGTCTACGAGCAGTACTTC.

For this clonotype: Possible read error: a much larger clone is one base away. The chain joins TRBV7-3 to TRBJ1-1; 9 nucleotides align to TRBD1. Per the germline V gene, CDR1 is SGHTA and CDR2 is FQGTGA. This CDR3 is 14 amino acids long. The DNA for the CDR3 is TGTGCCAGCAGCTTTTCTGGACAGGGGACTGAAGCTCTCTTT. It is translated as CASSFSGQGTEALF. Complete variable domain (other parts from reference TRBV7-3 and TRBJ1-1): GAGVSQTPSNKVTEKGKYVELRCDPISGHTALYWYRQSLGQGPEFLIYFQGTGAADDSGLPNDRFFAVRPEGSVSTLKIQRTERGDSAVYLCASSFSGQGTEALFGQGTRLTVV.

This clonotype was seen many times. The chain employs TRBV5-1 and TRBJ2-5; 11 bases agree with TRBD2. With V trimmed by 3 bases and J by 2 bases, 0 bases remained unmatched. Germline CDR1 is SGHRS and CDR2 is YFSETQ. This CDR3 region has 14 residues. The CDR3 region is CASSSSGGQETQYF. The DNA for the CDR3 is TGCGCCAGCAGCTCTAGCGGGGGGCAAGAGACCCAGTACTTC.

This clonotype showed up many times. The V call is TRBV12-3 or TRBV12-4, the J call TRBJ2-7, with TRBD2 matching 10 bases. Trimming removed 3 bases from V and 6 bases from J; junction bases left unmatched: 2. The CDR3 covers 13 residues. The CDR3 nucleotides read TGTGCCAGCAGTTTCGGGACTAGCGCCGAGCAGTACTTC. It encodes CASSFGTSAEQYF.

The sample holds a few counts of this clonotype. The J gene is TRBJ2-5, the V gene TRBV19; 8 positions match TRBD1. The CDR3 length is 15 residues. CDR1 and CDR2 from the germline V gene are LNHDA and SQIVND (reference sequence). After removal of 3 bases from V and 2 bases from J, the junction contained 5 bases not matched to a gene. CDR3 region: CASSIRGPPQETQYF. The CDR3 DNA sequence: TGTGCCAGTAGTATCAGGGGGCCACCGCAAGAGACCCAGTACTTC.

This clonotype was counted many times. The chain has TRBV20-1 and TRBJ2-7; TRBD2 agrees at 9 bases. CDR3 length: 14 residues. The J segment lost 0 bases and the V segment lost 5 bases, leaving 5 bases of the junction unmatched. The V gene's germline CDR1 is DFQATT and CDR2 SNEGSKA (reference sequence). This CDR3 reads CSASRLAVSYEQYF. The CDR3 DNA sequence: TGCAGTGCTTCTAGACTAGCGGTCTCCTACGAGCAGTACTTC.

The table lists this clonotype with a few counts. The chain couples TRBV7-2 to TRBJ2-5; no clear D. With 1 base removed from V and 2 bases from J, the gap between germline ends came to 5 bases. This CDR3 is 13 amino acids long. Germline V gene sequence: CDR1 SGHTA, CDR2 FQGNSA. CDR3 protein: CASSLERQETQYF. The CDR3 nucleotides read TGTGCCAGCAGCTTAGAAAGGCAAGAGACCCAGTACTTC.

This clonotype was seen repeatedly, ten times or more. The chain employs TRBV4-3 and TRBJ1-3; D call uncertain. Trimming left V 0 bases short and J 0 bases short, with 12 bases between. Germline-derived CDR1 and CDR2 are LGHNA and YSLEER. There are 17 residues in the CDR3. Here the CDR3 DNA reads TGCGCCAGCAGCCAAGATTTTCCGGGGAACTCTGGAAACACCATATATTTT. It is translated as CASSQDFPGNSGNTIYF.